The source of this TCR beta chain is a study of blood T cell repertoires in COVID-19. Overall study context: Researchers got acute and convalescent COVID-19 samples from the United States, Italy and Spain. PBMCs, B-cell-depleted T cells, or T cells provided the cDNA or gDNA that made up the material.

Per the original methods: Reference gene primer amplification gave nucleated cell count estimates. Clones were sequenced by immunoSEQ multiplex PCR, and TCRdb holds only the in-frame ones, with some missing. D and trimming were read from the DNA, whereas the V and J calls and clone size are those reported in that table. The data contain about 160,000 clones, about 93% of them singletons. There are 18 residues in the CDR3. V shed 4 bases, J shed 4 bases, and the junction held 14 bases outside the gene matches. The germline CDR1 and CDR2 sequences are SGHRS and YFSETQ. The sample was peripheral blood. The source of this sequence is a woman aged 45-60 years with acute or convalescent COVID-19. V gene TRBV5-1 combines with J gene TRBJ2-1; 10 bases match TRBD1. The CDR3 here is CASSRTLAGQGVYNEQFF. DNA of the CDR3: TGCGCCAGCAGCAGGACCTTAGCCGGACAGGGGGTTTACAATGAGCAGTTCTTC.